One sample yielded the 30 T cell receptor beta chains listed below, sequenced in a study of long-term antiretroviral therapy in people with HIV. Running of the v3.0 immunoSEQ assay took place at survey level. Repertoires were generated with immunoSEQ multiplex PCR, while TCRdb's copy carries only in-frame clones and drops some. The table includes about 23,000 clones, around 85% detected once. The specimen was unsorted PBMCs, collected 1.6 years after starting antiretroviral therapy. Receptors were obtained from a middle-aged man with HIV.

The chain recombines TRBV20-1 with TRBJ2-1; D possibly corresponds to TRBD1 (6 bases). The CDR3 consists of 11 residues. Germline CDR1 reads DFQATT; CDR2 reads SNEGSKA (reference sequence). The V and J ends lost 3 bases and 14 bases respectively, with 14 bases between them. The CDR3 bases are TGCAGTGCTAGGCTACAGGGATTGGAGTTCTTC. This translates into CSARLQGLEFF.

The chain joins TRBV6-5 to TRBJ1-2; 12 bases fit TRBD1. The CDR3 totals 15 residues. Germline V gene data show CDR1 as MNHEY and CDR2 as SVGAGI. The ends lost 0 bases at V and 8 bases at J; junction bases unmatched: 4. CDR3 bases: TGTGCCAGCAGTTACTCGGGACAGGGGGCACGGGGCTACACCTTC. Protein product: CASSYSGQGARGYTF.

The chain has TRBV5-1 and TRBJ1-6, with 9 bases lining up with TRBD1. The junction had 6 bases not matched to a gene; V was cut back by 3 bases and J by 8 bases. The CDR3 extends over 15 amino acids. Germline V lookup: CDR1 SGHRS, CDR2 YFSETQ. The DNA for the CDR3 is TGCGCCAGCAGCTCCGGACAGGGGATGTATTCACCCCTCCACTTT. Protein product: CASSSGQGMYSPLHF.

CDR3 protein: CARGGSGSYEQYF. The CDR3 bases are TGTGCCAGGGGGGGGTCTGGGTCCTACGAGCAGTACTTC. The chain employs TRBV25-1 and TRBJ2-7; 7 bases line up with TRBD2. CDR3 length: 13 amino acids. Trimming at V came to 9 bases and at J to 1 base, leaving 6 bases not matched to a gene. CDR1 and CDR2 from the germline V gene are MGHDK and SYGVNS.

V is TRBV2 and J is TRBJ1-4; 7 bases map to TRBD1. With 6 bases clipped from V and 7 bases from J, the junction kept 11 bases outside the gene matches. Germline V CDR1 and CDR2: SNHLY, FYNNEI. This CDR3 contains 15 residues. The CDR3 loop is CASRGGQYGGEKLFF. The CDR3 bases are TGTGCCAGCAGAGGGGGACAGTACGGGGGTGAAAAACTGTTTTTT.

J is TRBJ1-2 and V is TRBV30, with a possible D match to TRBD1 (5 bases). The V end was cut by 7 bases, the J end by 3 bases, with 9 bases between. This CDR3 spans 11 amino acids. Germline CDR1 is GTSNPN and CDR2 is SVGIG (reference sequence). The CDR3 bases are TGTGCCTCAGGGATCGACTATGGCTACACCTTC. It translates to CASGIDYGYTF.

The V gene is TRBV5-4, the J gene TRBJ1-2; D gene unclear. The germline V gene has CDR1 SGHNT and CDR2 YYREEE (reference sequence). The CDR3 is made up of 14 amino acids. Trimming pared 5 bases from V and 4 bases from J, leaving 15 bases between. CDR3 in amino acids: CASSKMSELYGYTF. The CDR3 DNA sequence: TGTGCCAGCAGTAAGATGTCGGAACTCTATGGCTACACCTTC.

The V gene is TRBV7-9, the J gene TRBJ1-2; the D gene is possibly TRBD1 (6 bases). V dropped 1 base and J dropped 5 bases, with 14 bases sitting between them. CDR1 is SEHNR, CDR2 FQNEAQ, per germline (reference sequence). The CDR3 loop spans 15 amino acids. CDR3 nucleotides: TGTGCCAGCAGCTTAGGTGCAGGGGTCCAATATGGCTACACCTTC. Translating it yields CASSLGAGVQYGYTF.

The chain recombines TRBV19 with TRBJ2-7; 15 bases line up with TRBD2. The CDR3 runs to 15 residues. The trim removed 5 bases at V and 5 bases at J, leaving 4 bases unmatched. The V gene's germline CDR1 is LNHDA and CDR2 SQIVND (reference sequence). The DNA for the CDR3 is TGTGCCAGTAGTTGGAGGACTAGCGGGAGGGACGAGCAGTACTTC. Protein sequence: CASSWRTSGRDEQYF.

The chain recombines TRBV11-2 with TRBJ1-1; TRBD1 might be the D (5 bases). V lost 3 bases to trimming and J lost 6 bases, with 8 bases between them. Germline CDR1 SGHAT, CDR2 FQNNGV. The CDR3 is made up of 12 amino acids. In DNA form, the CDR3 reads TGTGCCAGCAGCTTCACGGGGGCTGAAGCTTTCTTT. Translating gives CASSFTGAEAFF.

The chain links TRBV2 to TRBJ1-2; possibly TRBD1 for D (5 bases). Trimming left V 3 bases short and J 6 bases short, with 23 bases between. The CDR3 is 17 residues long. CDR1 and CDR2 from the germline V gene are SNHLY and FYNNEI. The CDR3 reads CASSERVEGAPGNGYTF. The CDR3 DNA follows: TGTGCCAGCAGTGAGCGTGTAGAAGGGGCGCCAGGTAATGGCTACACCTTC.

As concerns this clone: Its ends do not fully match the called genes, so a read error is possible. V usage is TRBV5-1 and J usage is TRBJ2-7; D uncertain. This CDR3 is 15 amino acids long. The germline V gene encodes CDR1 SGHRS and CDR2 YFSETQ. CDR3: CASSLEPGRSYEQYF. In DNA, the CDR3 is TGTGCCAGCAGCTTGGAGCCGGGCCGGTCCTACGAGCAGTACTTC. The variable domain in full, with the rest retrieved from reference TRBV5-1 and TRBJ2-7, is KAGVTQTPRYLIKTRGQQVTLSCSPISGHRSVSWYQQTPGQGLQFLFEYFSETQRNKGNFPGRFSGRQFSNSRSEMNVSTLELGDSALYLCASSLEPGRSYEQYFGPGTRLTVT.

The rearrangement uses TRBV2 and TRBJ1-2; a weak D match, TRBD1 (5 bases). Germline CDR1 SNHLY, CDR2 FYNNEI. This CDR3 is built from 14 residues. Trimming pared 5 bases from V and 4 bases from J, leaving 14 bases between. CDR3 sequence reads: CASSPRDRVYGYTF. CDR3 nucleotides: TGTGCCAGCAGTCCCCGGGACCGTGTCTATGGCTACACCTTC.

V gene TRBV4-1 combines with J gene TRBJ2-6; D is undetermined. V was clipped by 1 base and J by 0 bases, with 7 bases between them. The germline V gene has CDR1 MGHRA and CDR2 YSYEKL. CDR3 length equals 16 residues. CDR3 in amino acids: CASSQAFLSGANVLTF. DNA for the CDR3: TGCGCCAGCAGCCAAGCTTTCCTCTCTGGGGCCAACGTCCTGACTTTC.

The genes are TRBV6-5 and TRBJ1-5, with D hard to call. Trimming removed 0 bases at V and 7 bases at J, with 10 bases between. The CDR3 has 14 residues. Germline CDR1 MNHEY, CDR2 SVGAGI. The CDR3 is CASSYSKGSQPQHF. The CDR3 nucleotides read TGTGCCAGCAGTTACTCGAAGGGTTCCCAGCCCCAGCATTTT.

This clone was seen just once. The V and J genes are TRBV10-3 and TRBJ1-3, with D perhaps TRBD1 (5 bases). The CDR3 covers 13 residues. Between the trimmed V and J ends, which lost 10 bases and 0 bases, there was a span of 10 bases. CDR1 ENHRY and CDR2 SYGVKD come from the germline V gene. The CDR3 nucleotides read TGTGCCAACCGACAGCCCTCTGGAAACACCATATATTTT. It yields the protein CANRQPSGNTIYF.

This chain connects TRBV30 to TRBJ1-6; TRBD1 agrees at 8 bases. Germline V gene lookup returns CDR1 GTSNPN and CDR2 SVGIG (reference sequence). V trimming: 4 bases; J trimming: 9 bases; junction bases outside the gene matches: 2. This CDR3 is 12 amino acids long. Written as DNA, the CDR3 is TGTGCCTGGACAGGGGGCCTTTCACCCCTCCACTTT. Protein sequence: CAWTGGLSPLHF.

V is TRBV19 and J is TRBJ1-5; D unresolved. This CDR3 has 18 residues. CDR1 and CDR2 (germline): LNHDA, SQIVND (reference sequence). The V and J ends lost 3 bases and 3 bases respectively, with 21 bases between them. The CDR3 DNA follows: TGTGCCAGTAGTATCTTTCTTCGGGCAGAGGGTAACAATCAGCCCCAGCATTTT. It yields the protein CASSIFLRAEGNNQPQHF.

This sequence joins TRBV19 and TRBJ2-3; 8 nucleotides line up with TRBD2. From germline, CDR1 is LNHDA and CDR2 SQIVND (reference sequence). With V trimmed by 2 bases and J by 3 bases, 4 bases remained unmatched. The CDR3 spans 15 residues. The CDR3 coding sequence is TGTGCCAGTAGTATAAATGGCGGGAGGACAGATACGCAGTATTTT. Its protein product is CASSINGGRTDTQYF.

This sequence joins TRBV7-9 and TRBJ2-3, with D perhaps matching TRBD1 (5 bases). Trimming left V 1 base short and J 4 bases short, with 9 bases between. CDR1 is SEHNR and CDR2 is FQNEAQ in the germline V gene (reference sequence). The CDR3 totals 14 residues. The DNA for the CDR3 is TGTGCCAGCAGCTTAGAAGAAGGGGCAGATACGCAGTATTTT. This codes for CASSLEEGADTQYF.

The J gene is TRBJ2-7, the V gene TRBV25-1, with D tentatively TRBD1 or TRBD2 (5 bases each). The CDR3 covers 13 residues. V dropped 2 bases and J dropped 4 bases, with 9 bases sitting between them. The V gene's germline CDR1 is MGHDK and CDR2 SYGVNS. The CDR3 DNA reads as TGTGCCAGCAGTGAAGGCAGGGAGTACGAGCAGTACTTC. It encodes CASSEGREYEQYF.

Written as DNA, the CDR3 is TGTGCCAGCAGCTTAGCCCTCGGCGCCTACGAGCAGTACTTC. Translating it yields CASSLALGAYEQYF. The chain joins TRBV7-9 to TRBJ2-7; D not resolved. The CDR3 covers 14 residues. V lost 0 bases to trimming and J lost 2 bases, with 8 bases between them. Per germline, CDR1 SEHNR and CDR2 FQNEAQ (reference sequence).

The rearrangement links TRBV5-1 to TRBJ2-1, with 11 bases identical to TRBD2. V lost 5 bases and J lost 10; bases outside the gene matches: 11. The germline CDR1 and CDR2 sequences are SGHRS and YFSETQ. This CDR3 region has 15 residues. CDR3 in DNA: TGCGCCAGCAGAAGGTCACTAGCGGGAGTCGGGGAGCAGTTCTTC. Its translation: CASRRSLAGVGEQFF.

The chain couples TRBV10-2 to TRBJ1-1; no definite D call. Deletions cut 0 bases from V and 0 bases from J, with 5 bases between. Germline CDR1 is WSHSY and CDR2 is SAAADI. This CDR3 is built from 14 residues. The CDR3 protein is CASSESYVNTEAFF. The CDR3 coding sequence is TGCGCCAGCAGTGAGTCGTACGTGAACACTGAAGCTTTCTTT.

The J gene is TRBJ2-3, the V gene TRBV4-2; D is possibly TRBD2 (5 bases). V was cut by 0 bases and J by 2 bases, with 15 bases left in between. The V gene's germline CDR1 is LGHNA and CDR2 YNFKEQ. This CDR3 comprises 17 residues. CDR3: CASSQDGADFTTDTQYF. The CDR3 region has the DNA TGTGCCAGCAGCCAAGATGGAGCGGACTTCACCACAGATACGCAGTATTTT.

The rearrangement uses TRBV11-1 and TRBJ2-3; D gene uncertain. V dropped 0 bases and J dropped 6 bases, with 7 bases sitting between them. Germline assignment: CDR1 SGHAT and CDR2 FQDESV (reference sequence). The CDR3 is 13 amino acids. CDR3: CASSLARYDTQYF. CDR3 nucleotide sequence: TGTGCCAGCAGCTTAGCGCGATATGATACGCAGTATTTT. The full variable domain, completed using reference TRBV11-1 and TRBJ2-3, is EAEVAQSPRYKITEKSQAVAFWCDPISGHATLYWYRQILGQGPELLVQFQDESVVDDSQLPKDRFSAERLKGVDSTLKIQPAELGDSAMYLCASSLARYDTQYFGPGTRLTVL.

The chain employs TRBV10-3 and TRBJ1-6; 9 bases are shared with TRBD1. This CDR3 region has 15 residues. Germline-derived CDR1 and CDR2 are ENHRY and SYGVKD. Trimming removed 2 bases from V and 9 bases from J; junction bases left unmatched: 5. The CDR3 sequence is CAISEEGTGSSPLHF. The CDR3 DNA reads TGTGCCATCAGTGAGGAAGGGACAGGGAGTTCACCCCTCCACTTT.

V usage is TRBV4-2 and J usage is TRBJ2-1; 10 positions match TRBD2. CDR1 and CDR2 (germline): LGHNA, YNFKEQ. The CDR3 has 16 residues. V lost 1 base and J lost 6; bases outside the gene matches: 6. The CDR3 protein is CASSQGAGGPVNEQFF. The DNA of the CDR3 is TGTGCCAGCAGCCAAGGAGCGGGAGGGCCGGTCAATGAGCAGTTCTTC.

This chain links TRBV7-6 with TRBJ2-7, with TRBD1 matching 8 bases. The germline V gene has CDR1 SGHVS and CDR2 FNYEAQ. CDR3 length: 14 amino acids. The junction had 3 bases not matched to a gene; V was cut back by 3 bases and J by 2 bases. CDR3 sequence: CASSFGDRTYEQYF. The CDR3 DNA is TGTGCCAGCAGCTTTGGGGACAGGACCTACGAGCAGTACTTC.

This clone occurred once. The chain employs TRBV5-1 and TRBJ2-3; 8 bases line up with TRBD2. Germline V gene data show CDR1 as SGHRS and CDR2 as YFSETQ. This CDR3 has 17 residues. Unmatched junction bases numbered 7, after V lost 0 bases and J lost 1 base. The CDR3 is CASSLAAAGGGTDTQYF. CDR3 bases: TGCGCCAGCAGCTTGGCCGCGGCCGGGGGGGGCACAGATACGCAGTATTTT.